The 26 T cell receptor beta chains given below trace back to one sample, sequenced in a study of molecular identifiers for immune sequencing clone quantification. TCRdb redid the calling of the PCR reads with MiXCR, one entry per CDR3 protein. The table has 250,000 to 400,000 distinct CDR3 sequences, 20% to 25% seen once; the top ten hold approximately 0.85%. The sample taken for sequencing was naive CD8+ T cells from blood, with Jurkat cell RNA spiked in. Indicated subset: FACS-sorted CD8+CD4-CCR7+CD45RA+ naive T cells. These receptors all come from a human donor in good health. Some libraries in this study had Jurkat cell RNA spiked in.

In this sample, this clonotype turned up a few times. A read error may be the cause here, since a much bigger clone is one base away. V usage is TRBV28 and J usage is TRBJ2-3; D may be TRBD2 (5 bases). Germline lookup yields CDR1 MDHEN and CDR2 SYDVKM. V lost 6 bases, J lost 6 bases, and 16 bases lay in between. This CDR3 has 14 amino acids. The CDR3 loop reads CASSKRARGDTQYF. Here the CDR3 DNA reads TGTGCCAGCAGCAAAAGGGCCCGCGGGGATACGCAGTATTTT. The full variable domain, in which reference TRBV28 and TRBJ2-3 provide the parts outside the CDR3, is DVKVTQSSRYLVKRTGEKVFLECVQDMDHENMFWYRQDPGLGLRLIYFSYDVKMKEKGDIPEGYSVSREKKERFSLILESASTNQTSMYLCASSKRARGDTQYFGPGTRLTVL.

This clonotype was detected only a few times. This chain links TRBV11-2 with TRBJ2-7; 8 bases are a match to TRBD1. The ends lost 5 bases at V and 2 bases at J; junction bases unmatched: 8. The CDR3 runs to 15 residues. Germline values: CDR1 SGHAT, CDR2 FQNNGV. The CDR3 sequence: CASSQGQGPTYEQYF. The CDR3 DNA is TGTGCCAGCAGCCAAGGACAGGGCCCAACCTACGAGCAGTACTTC.

V is TRBV19 and J is TRBJ1-1; the D is unclear. Germline CDR1 is LNHDA and CDR2 is SQIVND (reference sequence). The CDR3 consists of 17 residues. V was trimmed by 3 bases and J by 3 bases, leaving 20 bases between them. The CDR3 here is CASSIVGSGRRDTEAFF. The DNA of the CDR3 is TGTGCCAGTAGTATTGTTGGTTCGGGCAGGCGAGACACTGAAGCTTTCTTT.

This clonotype was observed at least ten times. V gene TRBV7-2 combines with J gene TRBJ2-1; D is possibly TRBD1 or TRBD2 (5 bases each). Trimming removed 4 bases from V and 4 bases from J, with 17 bases in between. CDR1 is SGHTA and CDR2 is FQGNSA in the germline V gene. This CDR3 comprises 16 residues. The CDR3 DNA reads TGTGCCAGCAGCTCCCGCCCGAGGGGTGGTTACAATGAGCAGTTCTTC. Translating gives CASSSRPRGGYNEQFF. Using reference TRBV7-2 and TRBJ2-1 for the parts outside the CDR3, the full variable domain is GAGVSQSPSNKVTEKGKDVELRCDPISGHTALYWYRQSLGQGLEFLIYFQGNSAPDKSGLPSDRFSAERTGGSVSTLTIQRTQQEDSAVYLCASSSRPRGGYNEQFFGPGTRLTVL.

As for this clonotype: This may arise from a read error, as a much more abundant clone is one base away. The chain couples TRBV6-1 to TRBJ2-7, with D tentatively TRBD1 or TRBD2 (5 bases each). In germline, CDR1 is MNHNS, CDR2 SASEGT. Between the trimmed V and J ends, which lost 8 bases and 0 bases, there was a span of 20 bases. CDR3 length: 16 amino acids. CDR3: CASRGSTRASSYEQYF. The CDR3, as DNA: TGTGCCAGCCGGGGCTCTACGCGGGCCAGCTCCTACGAGCAGTACTTC.

The V gene is TRBV3-1, the J gene TRBJ2-2, with no clear D. Trimming stripped 0 bases from V and 4 bases from J, with 9 bases between. This CDR3 spans 15 amino acids. Germline V gene sequence: CDR1 LGHDT, CDR2 YNNKEL (reference sequence). CDR3 in amino acids: CASSQERAGTGELFF. CDR3 nucleotide sequence: TGTGCCAGCAGCCAAGAACGCGCAGGCACCGGGGAGCTGTTTTTT.

Many counts were recorded for this clonotype. V is TRBV6-1 and J is TRBJ1-2; D not resolved. The CDR3 runs 16 residues. Germline assignment: CDR1 MNHNS and CDR2 SASEGT. The V gene lost 0 bases and the J gene lost 3 bases, with 14 bases spanning the gap. The CDR3 loop reads CASSEAGFVPYYGYTF. For the CDR3, the DNA is TGTGCCAGCAGTGAAGCAGGGTTCGTCCCTTACTATGGCTACACCTTC.

V is TRBV19 and J is TRBJ2-7; D uncertain. The CDR3 extends over 15 amino acids. V gave up 3 bases and J gave up 0 bases, with 12 bases separating them. Germline CDR1 is LNHDA and CDR2 is SQIVND (reference sequence). DNA of the CDR3: TGTGCCAGTAGTATCGCCGTGCGAGCCTCCTACGAGCAGTACTTC. It translates to CASSIAVRASYEQYF. Using reference TRBV19 and TRBJ2-7 for the parts outside the CDR3, the full variable domain is DGGITQSPKYLFRKEGQNVTLSCEQNLNHDAMYWYRQDPGQGLRLIYYSQIVNDFQKGDIAEGYSVSREKKESFPLTVTSAQKNPTAFYLCASSIAVRASYEQYFGPGTRLTVT.

This clonotype was detected many times. CDR3: CSPLRSTDTQYF. In DNA, the CDR3 is TGCAGCCCCCTTCGGAGCACAGATACGCAGTATTTT. The chain joins TRBV29-1 to TRBJ2-3, with no clear D. The CDR3 has 12 amino acids. The germline V gene has CDR1 SQVTM and CDR2 ANQGSEA. The V and J ends lost 8 bases and 0 bases respectively, with 9 bases between them.

This clonotype was seen ten or more times. The rearrangement links TRBV7-9 to TRBJ1-5; possibly TRBD1 for D (5 bases). Germline V gene sequence: CDR1 SEHNR, CDR2 FQNEAQ (reference sequence). Deletions cut 1 base from V and 4 bases from J, with 17 bases between. The CDR3 extends over 17 amino acids. This CDR3 is CASSLGVGEAGNQPQHF. CDR3 coding DNA: TGTGCCAGCAGCTTAGGTGTCGGCGAAGCAGGGAATCAGCCCCAGCATTTT.

At least ten counts were recorded for this clonotype. This chain uses TRBV29-1 with TRBJ2-3, with TRBD2 matching 9 bases. This CDR3 region has 13 residues. Germline assignment: CDR1 SQVTM and CDR2 ANQGSEA. V lost 1 base to trimming and J lost 4 bases; unmatched junction nucleotides: 0. The CDR3 region is CSVEGGRADTQYF. The CDR3 region has the DNA TGCAGCGTTGAAGGCGGGAGGGCAGATACGCAGTATTTT.

This clonotype came up many times. The chain uses TRBV7-3 and TRBJ2-1; D is unresolved. The CDR3 loop spans 15 amino acids. Germline CDR1 is SGHTA and CDR2 is FQGTGA. Trimming removed 6 bases from V and 1 base from J, with 13 bases in between. The CDR3: CASRKGRESYNEQFF. CDR3 bases: TGTGCCAGCAGAAAGGGAAGAGAATCCTACAATGAGCAGTTCTTC.

This clonotype was observed many times. This chain uses TRBV9 with TRBJ1-1; a weak D match, TRBD1 (6 bases). The CDR3 covers 15 residues. From germline, CDR1 is SGDLS and CDR2 YYNGEE. Trimming left V 3 bases short and J 2 bases short, with 14 bases between. The CDR3 nucleotides are TGTGCCAGCAGCGCAGACGGACAGACCAACACTGAAGCTTTCTTT. Translation: CASSADGQTNTEAFF.

This clonotype was seen repeatedly, ten times or more. The V and J genes are TRBV27 and TRBJ1-6, with D possibly TRBD1 on 5 matching bases. The CDR3 has 18 residues. CDR1 and CDR2 from the germline V gene are MNHEY and SMNVEV (reference sequence). The V gene lost 1 base and the J gene lost 9 bases, with 22 bases spanning the gap. The CDR3 DNA is TGTGCCAGCAGTTTATTGGGGGTCGAAGGGGTATTTCGTTCACCCCTCCACTTT. It translates to CASSLLGVEGVFRSPLHF.

With regard to this clonotype: With a much larger clone just one base away, this may be a read error. The chain links TRBV29-1 to TRBJ1-2; D gene uncertain. There are 11 residues in the CDR3. Deletions cut 7 bases from V and 4 bases from J, with 10 bases between. Per germline, CDR1 SQVTM and CDR2 ANQGSEA. The DNA for the CDR3 is TGCAGCGCTGCCGGGATCTATGGCTACACCTTC. Translation gives CSAAGIYGYTF.

There are many counts of this clonotype. V is TRBV30 and J is TRBJ2-7, with TRBD1 matching over 8 bases. CDR3 length: 14 residues. V shed 0 bases, J shed 7 bases, and the junction held 8 bases outside the gene matches. CDR1 is GTSNPN, CDR2 SVGIG, per germline (reference sequence). CDR3 region: CAWSVVTGVDEQYF. The CDR3 DNA sequence: TGTGCCTGGAGTGTAGTGACAGGGGTTGATGAGCAGTACTTC.

As for this clonotype: A clone one base away is much larger, so this may be a read error. The chain employs TRBV9 and TRBJ2-1; D perhaps matches TRBD2 (6 bases). The V and J ends lost 2 bases and 12 bases respectively, with 9 bases between them. Per the germline V gene, CDR1 is SGDLS and CDR2 is YYNGEE. The CDR3 has 11 amino acids. In DNA form, the CDR3 reads TGTGCCAGCAGCGTTGGGGGAGGGCAGTTCTTC. It specifies CASSVGGGQFF.

This clonotype has a handful of counts. V usage is TRBV27 and J usage is TRBJ2-7, with 10 bases aligning to TRBD2. The V segment lost 5 bases and the J segment 6 bases; nucleotides outside the gene matches: 4. The CDR3 extends over 13 amino acids. Looked up from germline, CDR1 is MNHEY and CDR2 is SMNVEV (reference sequence). CDR3 residues: CASSLAGVGEQYF. For the CDR3, the DNA is TGTGCCAGCAGTCTAGCGGGAGTAGGCGAGCAGTACTTC.

Only a few counts were recorded for this clonotype. CDR3 nucleotide sequence: TGTGCCAGCAGCCAGCTAGTAGCGGGGAGCTACGAGCAGTACTTC. It encodes CASSQLVAGSYEQYF. The J gene is TRBJ2-7, the V gene TRBV3-1, with 8 bases fitting TRBD2. The CDR3 loop spans 15 amino acids. Per germline, CDR1 LGHDT and CDR2 YNNKEL (reference sequence). V shed 3 bases, J shed 3 bases, and the junction held 7 bases outside the gene matches.

This clonotype turned up a few times. A much larger clone sits a single nucleotide away, making a read error possible. The CDR3 DNA follows: TGTTCCAGCAGCTTTCCTAGCGGGGGGCTTAGCACAGATACGCAGTATTTT. Protein product: CSSSFPSGGLSTDTQYF. This chain connects TRBV7-8 to TRBJ2-3, with TRBD2 identical over 11 bases. This CDR3 is 17 amino acids long. Germline lookup yields CDR1 SGHVS and CDR2 FQNEAQ.

The chain has TRBV7-9 and TRBJ2-7; 10 bases match TRBD2. The V and J ends lost 4 bases and 4 bases, in that order; junction bases with no gene match: 16. The CDR3 totals 18 residues. Germline CDR1 SEHNR, CDR2 FQNEAQ (reference sequence). This chain's CDR3 is CASSSNFVQLAGQYEQYF. The CDR3 coding sequence is TGTGCCAGCAGCTCAAACTTCGTACAACTAGCGGGACAATACGAGCAGTACTTC.

This clonotype has a count of ten or more. One end of the junction varies from germline; a read error may be responsible. V gene TRBV28 combines with J gene TRBJ1-5; 9 bases align to TRBD1. The CDR3 contains 16 residues. CDR1 MDHEN and CDR2 SYDVKM come from the germline V gene. In DNA, the CDR3 is TGTGCCAGCAGATTATACAGGGGGCCCTCCAGTCAGCCCCAGCATTTT. Translation: CASRLYRGPSSQPQHF. Supplemented by reference TRBV28 and TRBJ1-5, the full variable domain reads DVKVTQSSRYLVKRTGEKVFLECVQDMDHENMFWYRQDPGLGLRLIYFSYDVKMKEKGDIPEGYSVSREKKERFSLILESASTNQTSMYLCASRLYRGPSSQPQHFGDGTRLSIL.

Comment on this clonotype: This may be a read error: a much more frequent sequence differs by one nucleotide. The chain has TRBV9 and TRBJ1-1; unclear D gene. The germline V and J ends were trimmed by 4 bases and 3 bases, with 13 bases remaining between them. The germline V gene has CDR1 SGDLS and CDR2 YYNGEE. This CDR3 comprises 14 residues. The CDR3 DNA sequence: TGTGCCAGCAGCCCCAACACTGACGACACTGAAGCTTTCTTT. It encodes CASSPNTDDTEAFF.

This clonotype was observed once. With a much larger clone just one base away, this may be a read error. The chain employs TRBV6-2 or TRBV6-3 and TRBJ1-1, with unresolved D. CDR1 MNHEY and CDR2 SVGEGT come from the germline V gene. This CDR3 region has 14 residues. CDR3 nucleotides: TGTGCCAGCGGTTACTTTAGACAAGGGACTGAAGCTTTCTTT. Its protein is CASGYFRQGTEAFF.

As regards this clonotype: Mismatch with germline at one junction end may stem from a read error. J is TRBJ2-3 and V is TRBV12-3 or TRBV12-4, with TRBD2 matching 10 bases. The CDR3 spans 15 residues. The CDR3 DNA follows: TGTGCCAGCGGTTTTTTTAGCGGGAGGACAGATACGCAGTATTTT. Residues: CASGFFSGRTDTQYF.

This clonotype occurred a few times. This rearrangement joins TRBV2 to TRBJ1-1; TRBD1 is a possible D gene (6 bases). This CDR3 has 14 amino acids. V dropped 6 bases and J dropped 0 bases, with 11 bases sitting between them. Germline CDR1 reads SNHLY; CDR2 reads FYNNEI. The CDR3 DNA is TGTGCCAGCAGGATGGACAGACTGAACACTGAAGCTTTCTTT. Protein sequence: CASRMDRLNTEAFF.